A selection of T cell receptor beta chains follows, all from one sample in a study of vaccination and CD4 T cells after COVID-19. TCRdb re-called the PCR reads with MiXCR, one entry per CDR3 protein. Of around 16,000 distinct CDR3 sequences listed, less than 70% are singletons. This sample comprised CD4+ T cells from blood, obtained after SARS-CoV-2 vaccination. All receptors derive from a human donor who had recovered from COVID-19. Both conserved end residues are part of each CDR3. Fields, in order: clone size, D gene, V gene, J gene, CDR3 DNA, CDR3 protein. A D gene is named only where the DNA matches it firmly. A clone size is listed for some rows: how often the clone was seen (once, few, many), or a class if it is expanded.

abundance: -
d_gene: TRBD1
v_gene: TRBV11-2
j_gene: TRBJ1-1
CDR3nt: TGTGCCAGCAGCTTAGTCAAGCAGGGGGGAACTGAAGCTTTCTTT
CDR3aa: CASSLVKQGGTEAFF

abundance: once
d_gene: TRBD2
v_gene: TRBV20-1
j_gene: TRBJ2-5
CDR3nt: TGCAGTGCTAGGGCGGGAGGGAAAGAGACCCAGTACTTC
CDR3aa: CSARAGGKETQYF

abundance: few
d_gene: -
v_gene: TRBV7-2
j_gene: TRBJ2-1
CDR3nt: TGTGCCAGCAGCTCCAGACTCAATAGGTACAATGAGCAGTTCTTC
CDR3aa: CASSSRLNRYNEQFF

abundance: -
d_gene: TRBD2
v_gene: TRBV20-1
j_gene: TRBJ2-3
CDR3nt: TGCAGTGCTCCACCGCCCCTAGCGGTCTTGGCAGATACGCAGTATTTT
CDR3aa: CSAPPPLAVLADTQYF

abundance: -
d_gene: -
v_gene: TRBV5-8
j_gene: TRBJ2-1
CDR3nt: TGTGCCAGCAGCCTGGGACGAATCAATGAGCAGTTCTTC
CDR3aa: CASSLGRINEQFF

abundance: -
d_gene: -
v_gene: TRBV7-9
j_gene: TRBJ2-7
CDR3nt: TGTGCCAGCAGCTTGGAACCGTCCTACTACGAGCAGTACTTC
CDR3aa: CASSLEPSYYEQYF

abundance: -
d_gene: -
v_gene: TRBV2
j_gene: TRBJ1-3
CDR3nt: TGTGCCAGCACTGCGTTACAGGGCTCTGGAAACACCATATATTTT
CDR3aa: CASTALQGSGNTIYF

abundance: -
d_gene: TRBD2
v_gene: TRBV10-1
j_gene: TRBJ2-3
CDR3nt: TGCGCCAGCAGTGGCGGACTAGCGGGAGCCTCAGATACGCAGTATTTT
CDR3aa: CASSGGLAGASDTQYF

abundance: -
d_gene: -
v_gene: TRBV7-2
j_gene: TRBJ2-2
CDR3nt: TGTGCCAGCAGCTTAGCGCCGTTGAACACCGGGGAGCTGTTTTTT
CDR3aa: CASSLAPLNTGELFF

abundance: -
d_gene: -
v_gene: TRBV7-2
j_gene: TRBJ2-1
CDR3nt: TGTGCCAGCAGCTCGTATAGAGAGCAGTTCTTC
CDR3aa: CASSSYREQFF

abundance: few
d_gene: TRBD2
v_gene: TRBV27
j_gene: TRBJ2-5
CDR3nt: TGTGCCAGCAGGCTGACTGGAGCGGTTAGCGGGGAGACCCAGTACTTC
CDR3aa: CASRLTGAVSGETQYF

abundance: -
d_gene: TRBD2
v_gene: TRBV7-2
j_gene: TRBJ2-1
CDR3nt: TGTGCCAGCAGCTTAGCGGGAGGGCCAGGCAATGAGCAGTTCTTC
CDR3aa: CASSLAGGPGNEQFF

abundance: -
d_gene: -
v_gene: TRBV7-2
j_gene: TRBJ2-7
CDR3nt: TGTGCCAGCAGCGCTGTCGTCTCCGGAGATTACGAGCAGTACTTC
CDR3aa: CASSAVVSGDYEQYF

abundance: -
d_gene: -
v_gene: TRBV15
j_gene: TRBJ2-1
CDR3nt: TGTGCCACCAGCAGAGCATGGGACCCCCAAGGGAATGAGCAGTTCTTC
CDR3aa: CATSRAWDPQGNEQFF

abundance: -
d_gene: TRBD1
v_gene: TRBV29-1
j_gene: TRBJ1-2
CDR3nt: TGCAGCGTGGAACCTAGGGGGCGCTATGGCTACACCTTC
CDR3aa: CSVEPRGRYGYTF